These T cell receptor beta chains were read from a single sample in a study of T cells in Graves' hyperthyroidism and ophthalmopathy. TCRdb redid the calling of the multiplex PCR reads with MiXCR, one entry per CDR3 protein. The sample yields roughly 750,000 distinct CDR3 sequences, about a sixth seen once. The sequenced material came from blood. The receptors come from a man younger than 30 with Graves' hyperthyroidism. The CDR3 runs from the conserved cysteine through the conserved F or W. Each record gives: J gene, clone size, D gene, V gene, CDR3 DNA, CDR3 protein. The D gene is left open where the match is weak. Expanded clones are given a class, and other clones once, few, many or no size at all.

TRBJ2-5,many,TRBD1,TRBV28,TGTGCCGCGACTCGACAGGGCTACGAGACCCAGTACTTC,CAATRQGYETQYF
TRBJ1-4,few,.,TRBV19,TGTGCCAGTAGTACCCGCCAGGGAAATGAAAAACTGTTTTTT,CASSTRQGNEKLFF
TRBJ2-3,few,TRBD2,TRBV7-9,TGTGCCAGCAGCCCCACCCGGACTAGCGGGACATGGTCAGATACGCAGTATTTT,CASSPTRTSGTWSDTQYF
TRBJ1-4,.,.,TRBV4-3,TGCGCCAGCAGCCAAGATTGGGGGAGTAATGAAAAACTGTTTTTT,CASSQDWGSNEKLFF
TRBJ1-2,.,.,TRBV15,TGTGCCACCAGCAGAGATCTGCTGGGGTATGGCTACACCTTC,CATSRDLLGYGYTF
TRBJ2-3,many,TRBD2,TRBV28,TGTGCCAGCAGTTTAGGCCTAGCGGGAGGAGCTGCAGATACGCAGTATTTT,CASSLGLAGGAADTQYF
TRBJ2-1,few,TRBD2,TRBV20-1,TGCAGTGCTAGCCAAGTGGTGCGGGAGTCCCGCTACAATGAGCAGTTCTTC,CSASQVVRESRYNEQFF
TRBJ2-7,few,TRBD1,TRBV7-9,TGTGCCAGCAGCTTAGGATCAGGGGGCATCGACGAGCAGTACTTC,CASSLGSGGIDEQYF
TRBJ2-1,few,.,TRBV7-2,TGTGCCAGCAGCCACCTATGGATGTTCTTC,CASSHLWMFF
TRBJ1-2,.,.,TRBV5-6,TGTGCCAGCAGCTTGGGGTGGGGAGACTATGGCTACACCTTC,CASSLGWGDYGYTF
TRBJ2-7,many,.,TRBV20-1,TGCAGTGCTCAGTGGGCCTCCTACGAGCAGTACTTC,CSAQWASYEQYF
TRBJ2-7,many,TRBD1,TRBV28,TGTGCCAGCAGTTTAGGAGGGACAGGGGGGATCTCCTACGAGCAGTACTTC,CASSLGGTGGISYEQYF
TRBJ2-2,.,TRBD2,TRBV6-1,TGTGCCAGCAGGTCGGCTAGCGGGAGTCACACCGGGGAGCTGTTTTTT,CASRSASGSHTGELFF
TRBJ1-2,many,.,TRBV7-9,TGTGCCAGCAGCTTAGAAGCGGGGTATGGCTACACCTTC,CASSLEAGYGYTF
TRBJ1-1,many,TRBD1,TRBV30,TGTGCCTGGCATCGACAGGGTCCTCACACTGAAGCTTTCTTT,CAWHRQGPHTEAFF
TRBJ1-1,few,.,TRBV29-1,TGCAGCGTCTCAATGACCGAGAACACTGAAGCTTTCTTT,CSVSMTENTEAFF